This record covers a single T cell receptor (beta chain). Antigen unknown. Germline lookup yields CDR1 SQVTM and CDR2 ANQGSEA. The CDR3 loop spans 10 amino acids. Healthy Russian Caucasian donors spanned ages about 6 to 90 years. Using a J-beta primer mix together with a sample-barcoded 5' primer, a second PCR was run for roughly 7 to 12 cycles. One entry per CDR3 protein results from TCRdb running MiXCR on the 5' RACE reads. The data show over 1,200,000 distinct CDR3 sequences, approximately 59% seen once. This sample is drawn from a study of blood T cells in healthy people across ages. Findings of the study overall: It was found that TCR beta diversity correlated strongly with the percentage of naive T cells. Estimates of total diversity, which came from one million sequenced T cells, were considered to be underestimates. Because sorting was not performed, PBMCs prevented conclusive naive versus antigen-experienced comparison.

Sequencing was done on a sample of blood. The chain joins TRBV29-1 to TRBJ2-7; D is uncertain. The J call may be incorrect, as the DNA end agrees better with TRBJ2-5. This receptor was identified in a man younger than 35 in good health. Here the CDR3 DNA reads TGCAGCGTCTTGAAAGAGACCCAGTACTTC. It is translated as CSVLKETQYF.